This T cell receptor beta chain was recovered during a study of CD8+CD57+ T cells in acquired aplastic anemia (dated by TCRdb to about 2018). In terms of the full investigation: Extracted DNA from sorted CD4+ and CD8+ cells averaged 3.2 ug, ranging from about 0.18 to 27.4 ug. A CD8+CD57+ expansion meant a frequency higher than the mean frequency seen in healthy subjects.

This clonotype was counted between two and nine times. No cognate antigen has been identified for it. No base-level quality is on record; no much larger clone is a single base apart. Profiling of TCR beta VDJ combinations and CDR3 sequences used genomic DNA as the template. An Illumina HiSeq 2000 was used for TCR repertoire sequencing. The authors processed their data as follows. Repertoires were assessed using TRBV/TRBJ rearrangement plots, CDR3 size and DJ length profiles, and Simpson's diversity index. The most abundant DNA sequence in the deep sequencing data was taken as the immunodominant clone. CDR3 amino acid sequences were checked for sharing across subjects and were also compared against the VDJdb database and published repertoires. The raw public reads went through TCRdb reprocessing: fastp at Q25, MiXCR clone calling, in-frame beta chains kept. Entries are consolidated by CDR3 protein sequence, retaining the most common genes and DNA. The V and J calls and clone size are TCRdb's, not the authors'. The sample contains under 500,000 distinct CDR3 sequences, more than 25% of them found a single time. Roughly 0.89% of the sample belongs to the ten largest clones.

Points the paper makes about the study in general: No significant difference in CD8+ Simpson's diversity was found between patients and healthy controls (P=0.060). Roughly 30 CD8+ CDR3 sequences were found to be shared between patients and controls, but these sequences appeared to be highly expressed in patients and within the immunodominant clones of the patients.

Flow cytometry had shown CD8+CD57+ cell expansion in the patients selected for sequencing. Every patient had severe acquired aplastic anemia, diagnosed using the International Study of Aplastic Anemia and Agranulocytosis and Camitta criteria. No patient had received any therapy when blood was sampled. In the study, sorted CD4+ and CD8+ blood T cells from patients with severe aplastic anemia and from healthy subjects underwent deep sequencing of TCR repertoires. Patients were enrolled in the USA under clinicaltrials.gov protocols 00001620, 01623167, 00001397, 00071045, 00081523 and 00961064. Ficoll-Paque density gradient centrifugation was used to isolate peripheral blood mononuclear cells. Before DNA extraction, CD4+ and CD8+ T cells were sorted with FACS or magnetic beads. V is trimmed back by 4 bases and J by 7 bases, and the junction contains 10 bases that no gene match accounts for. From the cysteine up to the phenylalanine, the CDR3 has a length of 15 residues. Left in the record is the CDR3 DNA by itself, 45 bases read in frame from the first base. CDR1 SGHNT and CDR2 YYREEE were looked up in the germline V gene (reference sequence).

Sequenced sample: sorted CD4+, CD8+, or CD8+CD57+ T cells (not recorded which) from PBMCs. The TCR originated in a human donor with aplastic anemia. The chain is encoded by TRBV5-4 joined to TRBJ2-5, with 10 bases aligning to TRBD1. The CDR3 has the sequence CASSLGQGIGVTQYF. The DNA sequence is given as TGTGCCAGCAGCCTGGGACAGGGGATTGGGGTGACCCAGTACTTC.